This T cell receptor beta chain was recorded in a study of cytomegalovirus exposure and HLA in healthy donors. Whole-study results and caveats: Later work found most CMV-associated TCR beta chains apparently HLA-restricted. Some V segments, TRBV6-2 and TRBV6-3 among them, were indistinguishable and were therefore excluded. In a later analysis, at a false discovery rate of 0.05, fewer than 20,000 TCR beta sequences were associated with HLA alleles.

CDR3 length equals 15 residues. Deletions cut 3 bases from V and 3 bases from J, with 14 bases between. Germline V gives CDR1 SGHRS, CDR2 YFSETQ. With regard to this clone: Its antigen is as yet unknown.

Donors sampled were nominally healthy, though unrecorded immune exposures were likely. The PCR made use of 60 Vbeta and 13 Jbeta primers. Profiling relied on immunoSEQ multiplex PCR, and the TCRdb table lists in-frame clones only, not all of them. The sample contains about 85,000 clones, more than 75% of which appear only once. Sequenced input: PBMCs. The rearrangement links TRBV5-1 to TRBJ2-3; tentative D call: TRBD2 (7 bases). This TCR derives from a woman between 45 and 65 years old in good health and CMV-seropositive. CDR3 sequence (DNA): TGCGCCAGCAGCTCGGGGGGACACCAGACAGATACGCAGTATTTT. This translates into CASSSGGHQTDTQYF.